This TCR beta chain was obtained from a study of blood T cell repertoires in COVID-19. Study overall: Some COVID-19 samples were acute and others convalescent; all came from the United States, Italy and Spain.

In the original analysis: Using reference gene primer amplification, nucleated cell counts were estimated. The repertoire was sequenced with immunoSEQ multiplex PCR; TCRdb's copy has only in-frame clones and lacks some. V, J and clone size reflect that table, while D and trimming were determined from the DNA. This sample has more than 55,000 clones, with 75% to 90% found just once. The CDR3 spans 14 residues. The germline gives CDR1 SGDLS, CDR2 YYNGEE. With 4 bases clipped from V and 3 bases from J, the junction kept 7 bases outside the gene matches. The specimen was peripheral blood. The V gene is TRBV9, the J gene TRBJ2-7, with 7 bases matching TRBD1. The TCR was taken from a woman older than 75 with acute or convalescent COVID-19. The CDR3 protein is CASSRRGGGYEQYF. Here the CDR3 DNA reads TGTGCCAGCAGCCGGAGAGGGGGCGGCTACGAGCAGTACTTC.